This TCR beta chain was recovered during a study of CDR3 diversity in severe acne. TCRdb processed the PCR reads anew with MiXCR; each CDR3 protein has one entry. The sample carries about 98,000 distinct CDR3 sequences, around 53% recorded once. A few counts support this clonotype. The sequence derives from a male donor with acne. Sequenced sample: blood.

The CDR3 sequence: CSTRRDTEAFF. The CDR3 DNA sequence: TGCAGCACCCGTCGGGACACTGAAGCTTTCTTT. The rearrangement links TRBV29-1 to TRBJ1-1; D gene uncertain. The CDR3 sequence is 11 residues long. Germline V gene sequence: CDR1 SQVTM, CDR2 ANQGSEA. Trimming pared 8 bases from V and 3 bases from J, leaving 10 bases between.